A single sample is the source of the 32 T cell receptor beta chains below, sequenced in a study of memory CD4+ T cells and cytomegalovirus serostatus. Single viable CD3+CD4+CD8-CD45RO+ cells were sorted as the memory CD4+ T cells. The protocol was immunoSEQ multiplex PCR, while the TCRdb copy is restricted to in-frame clones and leaves out a portion. Here the sample spans about 45,000 clones, over 60% being singletons. Sequencing input: memory CD4+ T cells from blood. The receptors come from an adult in good health and CMV-seronegative.

V usage is TRBV28 and J usage is TRBJ2-7, with D tentatively TRBD1 (5 bases). Trimming pared 3 bases from V and 6 bases from J, leaving 15 bases between. Germline loops: CDR1 MDHEN, CDR2 SYDVKM. This CDR3 region has 14 residues. CDR3 coding DNA: TGTGCCAGCAGTTTCCCGTACACAGGTAGCGAGCAGTACTTC. As protein: CASSFPYTGSEQYF. The full variable domain, completed using reference TRBV28 and TRBJ2-7, is DVKVTQSSRYLVKRTGEKVFLECVQDMDHENMFWYRQDPGLGLRLIYFSYDVKMKEKGDIPEGYSVSREKKERFSLILESASTNQTSMYLCASSFPYTGSEQYFGPGTRLTVT.

This chain links TRBV5-1 with TRBJ2-6; D uncertain. The CDR3 is 15 amino acids. Trimming shortened V by 3 bases and J by 1 base, and 8 bases separated the two germline ends. The V gene's germline CDR1 is SGHRS and CDR2 YFSETQ. The CDR3 is CASSSELSGANVLTF. CDR3 in DNA: TGCGCCAGCAGCTCCGAGCTATCTGGGGCCAACGTCCTGACTTTC. The whole variable domain, remainder taken from reference TRBV5-1 and TRBJ2-6, is KAGVTQTPRYLIKTRGQQVTLSCSPISGHRSVSWYQQTPGQGLQFLFEYFSETQRNKGNFPGRFSGRQFSNSRSEMNVSTLELGDSALYLCASSSELSGANVLTFGAGSRLTVL.

The chain employs TRBV7-6 and TRBJ1-5, with TRBD1 as a possible D gene (6 bases). The CDR3 runs to 15 residues. V shed 1 base and J shed 3 bases, with 10 bases lying between them. From germline, CDR1 is SGHVS and CDR2 FNYEAQ. CDR3 sequence: CASSLDTGTNQPQHF. The DNA for the CDR3 is TGTGCCAGCAGCTTAGATACAGGGACCAATCAGCCCCAGCATTTT.

The genes are TRBV7-2 and TRBJ2-5; D is possibly TRBD1 or TRBD2 (6 bases each). CDR1 is SGHTA and CDR2 is FQGNSA in the germline V gene. V was shortened by 5 bases and J by 1 base, with 17 bases between the two germline ends. This CDR3 region has 16 residues. The CDR3 spells CASSQFSWGAQETQYF. CDR3 DNA: TGTGCCAGCAGCCAGTTTTCCTGGGGGGCCCAAGAGACCCAGTACTTC. The complete variable domain, with remaining parts taken from reference TRBV7-2 and TRBJ2-5, reads GAGVSQSPSNKVTEKGKDVELRCDPISGHTALYWYRQSLGQGLEFLIYFQGNSAPDKSGLPSDRFSAERTGGSVSTLTIQRTQQEDSAVYLCASSQFSWGAQETQYFGPGTRLLVL.

This chain uses TRBV30 with TRBJ1-6, with TRBD1 as a possible D gene (5 bases). Germline assignment: CDR1 GTSNPN and CDR2 SVGIG (reference sequence). There are 15 residues in the CDR3. Trimming stripped 4 bases from V and 7 bases from J, with 17 bases between. This CDR3 reads CAWKGDRGGNSPLHF. CDR3 sequence (DNA): TGTGCCTGGAAAGGGGATAGGGGAGGGAATTCACCCCTCCACTTT.

The chain couples TRBV6-5 to TRBJ2-3, with D perhaps matching TRBD1 or TRBD2 (6 bases each). V lost 6 bases, J lost 9 bases, and 19 bases lay in between. The CDR3 is 14 amino acids. Germline V gene lookup returns CDR1 MNHEY and CDR2 SVGAGI. The CDR3 region is CASRDGGTQGTQYF. DNA of the CDR3: TGTGCCAGCAGGGACGGGGGCACCCAGGGGACGCAGTATTTT.

In its sample, this clone was seen a few times. The chain links TRBV30 to TRBJ1-6, with 9 bases that match TRBD1. The CDR3 consists of 13 residues. V gave up 7 bases and J gave up 7 bases; unmatched junction bases: 5. Germline assignment: CDR1 GTSNPN and CDR2 SVGIG (reference sequence). The chain's CDR3 is CAYMGQGNSPLHF. The CDR3 DNA reads TGTGCCTATATGGGACAGGGCAATTCACCCCTCCACTTT.

As regards this clone: One junction end disagrees with the germline gene, perhaps due to a read error. The chain employs TRBV5-1 and TRBJ1-1; 7 positions agree with TRBD1. This CDR3 spans 15 amino acids. Per germline, CDR1 SGHRS and CDR2 YFSETQ. CDR3 DNA: TGTGCCAGCAGCTCAAGGAGGGACAGCATAACTGAAGCTTTCTTT. It specifies CASSSRRDSITEAFF.

This clone was counted between two and nine times. V is TRBV6-6 and J is TRBJ1-1, with 10 bases identical to TRBD1. The CDR3 contains 16 residues. Germline V gene data show CDR1 as MNHNY and CDR2 as SVGAGI (reference sequence). With 2 bases clipped from V and 1 base from J, the junction kept 4 bases outside the gene matches. The DNA for the CDR3 is TGTGCCAGCAGTTACAGGACAGGGGGTAGGAACACTGAAGCTTTCTTT. Its protein is CASSYRTGGRNTEAFF.

The J gene is TRBJ2-1, the V gene TRBV6-1, with 8 positions matching TRBD1. Trimming took 10 bases from V and 5 from J; bases not matched to a gene: 10. Germline V gene sequence: CDR1 MNHNS, CDR2 SASEGT. The CDR3 is made up of 14 amino acids. The CDR3 nucleotides read TGTGCCACCCAGTACTGGACAGGGAACAATGAGCAGTTCTTC. Translation gives CATQYWTGNNEQFF.

This sequence joins TRBV19 and TRBJ2-5; D uncertain. With 4 bases removed from V and 5 bases from J, the gap between germline ends came to 17 bases. CDR3 length: 15 residues. Germline V CDR1 and CDR2: LNHDA, SQIVND (reference sequence). CDR3 bases: TGTGCCAGTAGTAATAGTCGGGTTTCGAGGGAGACCCAGTACTTC. Amino acids: CASSNSRVSRETQYF.

The chain is built from TRBV7-2 and TRBJ2-3; 9 bases are a match to TRBD2. In germline, CDR1 is SGHTA, CDR2 FQGNSA. The CDR3 extends over 15 amino acids. The V gene end was trimmed by 5 bases and the J gene end by 1 base; junction bases not matched to a gene: 4. The CDR3 sequence: CASSPSGGRTDTQYF. The CDR3, as DNA: TGTGCCAGCAGCCCAAGCGGGGGGCGCACAGATACGCAGTATTTT.

The J gene is TRBJ1-2, the V gene TRBV18, with TRBD1 matching over 9 bases. The CDR3 is made up of 14 amino acids. Germline CDR1 reads KGHSH; CDR2 reads LQKENI. Losses at the gene ends were 3 bases for V and 3 bases for J; bases not matched to a gene: 2. The chain's CDR3 is CASSPGTGYYGYTF. The CDR3 DNA follows: TGTGCCAGCTCACCGGGGACAGGGTACTATGGCTACACCTTC.

This CDR3 is CASSQDYDRVQYF. DNA for the CDR3: TGCGCCAGCAGCCAAGATTATGATAGGGTGCAGTACTTC. The V and J genes are TRBV4-1 and TRBJ2-7; D gene uncertain. The CDR3 spans 13 residues. Germline V gene data show CDR1 as MGHRA and CDR2 as YSYEKL. V dropped 0 bases and J dropped 9 bases, with 12 bases sitting between them.

The chain combines TRBV6-6 with TRBJ2-4, with D perhaps matching TRBD1 or TRBD2 (5 bases each). V was pared by 6 bases and J by 10 bases, with 22 bases between. The CDR3 sequence is 15 residues long. Germline lookup yields CDR1 MNHNY and CDR2 SVGAGI (reference sequence). The chain's CDR3 is CASSSNPGTVSIQYF. CDR3 nucleotides: TGTGCCAGCAGCTCAAATCCCGGGACCGTATCAATTCAGTACTTC.

The J gene is TRBJ2-3, the V gene TRBV4-2, with 9 positions matching TRBD2. This CDR3 is built from 17 residues. V lost 1 base, J lost 2 bases, and 7 bases stayed unmatched. Looked up from germline, CDR1 is LGHNA and CDR2 is YNFKEQ. CDR3 sequence reads: CASSQVSAGGYTDTQYF. DNA of the CDR3: TGTGCCAGCAGCCAAGTCTCAGCGGGGGGTTACACAGATACGCAGTATTTT.

This clone was observed a few times. J is TRBJ1-2 and V is TRBV13, with TRBD1 as a possible D gene (5 bases). This CDR3 has 15 residues. V dropped 2 bases and J dropped 4 bases, with 14 bases sitting between them. CDR1 and CDR2 (germline): PRHDT, FYEKMQ (reference sequence). CDR3 in DNA: TGTGCCAGCAGCTTAATGTTGGGGCGGAGCTATGGCTACACCTTC. Amino acids: CASSLMLGRSYGYTF.

The V and J genes are TRBV5-6 and TRBJ1-1, with 9 bases aligning to TRBD1. This CDR3 is built from 14 residues. CDR1 and CDR2 from the germline V gene are SGHDT and YYEEEE. Unmatched junction bases numbered 8, after V lost 4 bases and J lost 7 bases. The CDR3 here is CASSSGTGFVEAFF. In nucleotides, the CDR3 is TGTGCCAGCAGCAGCGGGACAGGGTTTGTTGAAGCTTTCTTT.

As regards this clone: A read error may produce the germline difference seen at one junction end. J is TRBJ1-6 and V is TRBV7-7, with D possibly being TRBD1 (6 bases). The CDR3 runs to 14 residues. Germline CDR1 is SSHAT and CDR2 is FNYEAQ (reference sequence). CDR3 DNA: TGTGCTAGCAGCGCGGACAGTGGGAATTCACCCCTCCACTTT. The encoded protein is CASSADSGNSPLHF.

The chain employs TRBV7-6 and TRBJ2-2, with TRBD2 matching over 8 bases. Unmatched junction bases numbered 5, after V lost 4 bases and J lost 1 base. This CDR3 region has 16 residues. Per germline, CDR1 SGHVS and CDR2 FNYEAQ. CDR3 coding DNA: TGTGCCAGCAGCTGGCAAGCGGGAGAGAACACCGGGGAGCTGTTTTTT. Protein product: CASSWQAGENTGELFF.

J is TRBJ1-6 and V is TRBV6-6, with 8 bases fitting TRBD1. The germline V gene encodes CDR1 MNHNY and CDR2 SVGAGI (reference sequence). The CDR3 is made up of 15 amino acids. J gave up 4 bases and V 6 bases, and 5 bases lay outside the gene matches. The CDR3 DNA follows: TGTGCCAGCAGATCGGGACAGGAATATAATTCACCCCTCCACTTT. Its translation: CASRSGQEYNSPLHF.

Concerning this clone itself: The sample carries other DNA sequences with the same CDR3. The chain employs TRBV18 and TRBJ2-1; D ambiguous. Germline CDR1 KGHSH, CDR2 LQKENI. This CDR3 region has 13 residues. V dropped 4 bases and J dropped 4 bases, with 8 bases sitting between them. The CDR3 sequence: CASSLGPYNEQFF. CDR3 in DNA: TGTGCCAGCTCACTCGGCCCGTACAATGAGCAGTTCTTC.

This chain connects TRBV19 to TRBJ1-1, with a tentative D call TRBD1 (5 bases). This CDR3 is 14 amino acids long. Germline V CDR1 and CDR2: LNHDA, SQIVND (reference sequence). The V and J ends lost 1 base and 3 bases respectively, with 9 bases between them. CDR3 sequence: CASSIVRDHTEAFF. CDR3 DNA: TGTGCCAGTAGTATAGTAAGGGACCACACTGAAGCTTTCTTT.

The chain recombines TRBV6-6 with TRBJ2-7; 7 bases align to TRBD1. This CDR3 has 14 residues. Germline CDR1 is MNHNY and CDR2 is SVGAGI (reference sequence). Unmatched junction bases numbered 7, after V lost 7 bases and J lost 1 base. The CDR3 DNA is TGTGCCAGCAAACCCGGGACAGAATCCTACGAGCAGTACTTC. Translating gives CASKPGTESYEQYF.

V is TRBV11-2 and J is TRBJ1-2; D is unresolved. CDR1 is SGHAT and CDR2 is FQNNGV in the germline V gene. The CDR3 has 13 residues. V gave up 4 bases and J gave up 1 base, with 7 bases separating them. The DNA of the CDR3 is TGTGCCAGCAGCTCAAACAGTAACTATGGCTACACCTTC. It codes for CASSSNSNYGYTF.

This chain uses TRBV28 with TRBJ2-1, with D tentatively TRBD2 (5 bases). CDR1 and CDR2 (germline): MDHEN, SYDVKM. V shed 0 bases and J shed 9 bases, with 12 bases lying between them. The CDR3 sequence is 14 residues long. In nucleotides, the CDR3 is TGTGCCAGCAGTTTATGGTCCGGAGCGGCTGAGCAGTTCTTC. Its protein product is CASSLWSGAAEQFF.

This clone is medium-sized (0.01 to 0.1%) within its sample. This chain joins TRBV2 and TRBJ2-5; D gene ambiguous. CDR1 is SNHLY and CDR2 is FYNNEI in the germline V gene. V was clipped by 3 bases and J by 2 bases, with 13 bases between them. The CDR3 consists of 15 residues. CDR3 nucleotide sequence: TGTGCCAGCAGTGATCGGCGGCTCATACAAGAGACCCAGTACTTC. It encodes CASSDRRLIQETQYF.

A single count supports this clone. The CDR3 nucleotides are TGTGCTAGTGGTTTGGTAGGAGATCATGGCCAGCCCCAGCATTTT. It translates to CASGLVGDHGQPQHF. The gene calls are TRBV12-5 and TRBJ1-5; unclear D gene. Deletions cut 0 bases from V and 7 bases from J, with 13 bases between. This CDR3 contains 15 residues. Germline values: CDR1 LGHNT, CDR2 FRNRAP.

This clone has just one count. This rearrangement joins TRBV6-5 to TRBJ2-7, with D possibly being TRBD1 (6 bases). V lost 0 bases to trimming and J lost 2 bases, with 11 bases between them. Germline V CDR1 and CDR2: MNHEY, SVGAGI. This CDR3 is 15 amino acids long. The DNA for the CDR3 is TGTGCCAGCAGTTACTCCGGGGACAAAACCTACGAGCAGTACTTC. Protein product: CASSYSGDKTYEQYF.

The rearrangement joins TRBV6-1 to TRBJ1-6; D is unclear. The CDR3 has 13 residues. CDR1 and CDR2 from the germline V gene are MNHNS and SASEGT. V was clipped by 3 bases and J by 9 bases, with 9 bases between them. CDR3: CASSEVNFSPLHF. The CDR3 DNA sequence: TGTGCCAGCAGTGAGGTTAATTTTTCACCCCTCCACTTT.

The V gene is TRBV20-1, the J gene TRBJ1-1; unclear D gene. Germline V gene sequence: CDR1 DFQATT, CDR2 SNEGSKA (reference sequence). The length of the CDR3 is 11 residues. Trimming took 0 bases from V and 10 from J, leaving 9 bases between them. This chain's CDR3 is CSARDYGAAFF. In nucleotides, the CDR3 is TGCAGTGCTAGAGATTACGGCGCAGCTTTCTTT.

The genes are TRBV10-1 and TRBJ2-3; TRBD1 aligns across 12 bases. The V and J ends lost 5 bases and 4 bases, in that order; junction bases with no gene match: 4. The CDR3 has 15 residues. Germline V gene data show CDR1 as WNHNN and CDR2 as SYGVQD (reference sequence). CDR3 region: CASSTGTGGPDTQYF. CDR3 coding DNA: TGCGCCAGCAGTACCGGGACAGGGGGCCCAGATACGCAGTATTTT.